These 29 T cell receptor beta chains originate from one sample sequenced in a study of PD-1 blockade in mismatch repair-deficient tumors. The method was immunoSEQ multiplex PCR; TCRdb's version includes in-frame clones alone and lacks a portion of them. The table records 95,000 to 150,000 clones, roughly nine tenths of them present only once. Sequencing was performed on peripheral blood, taken 44 weeks after starting pembrolizumab. These receptors came from an adult with mismatch repair-deficient cancer.

The chain recombines TRBV27 with TRBJ2-3, with a weak D call TRBD2 (5 bases). Germline V gene lookup returns CDR1 MNHEY and CDR2 SMNVEV (reference sequence). The CDR3 length is 13 residues. Trimming cost V 6 bases and J 3 bases, with 10 bases left between them. The CDR3 protein is CASSIRGTDTQYF. In DNA, the CDR3 is TGTGCCAGCAGCATCCGCGGGACAGATACGCAGTATTTT.

This clone appeared a single time. The chain employs TRBV6-6 and TRBJ2-2; possible D gene TRBD1, 5 bases. Germline loops: CDR1 MNHNY, CDR2 SVGAGI (reference sequence). V was clipped by 2 bases and J by 7 bases, with 14 bases between them. CDR3 size: 15 residues. This chain's CDR3 is CASSYDSPQGGELFF. CDR3 in DNA: TGTGCCAGCAGTTACGACTCTCCCCAGGGCGGGGAGCTGTTTTTT.

The chain recombines TRBV6-1 with TRBJ2-1, with 9 bases fitting TRBD1. The germline gives CDR1 MNHNS, CDR2 SASEGT. The CDR3 has 14 amino acids. V lost 6 bases, J lost 7 bases, and 7 bases stayed unmatched. The CDR3 loop is CASSRGQGLNEQFF. For the CDR3, the DNA is TGTGCCAGCAGCCGGGGACAGGGCCTTAATGAGCAGTTCTTC.

J is TRBJ1-2 and V is TRBV29-1; 8 nucleotides line up with TRBD1. Unmatched junction bases numbered 1, after V lost 4 bases and J lost 3 bases. This CDR3 is built from 12 residues. CDR1 and CDR2 (germline): SQVTM, ANQGSEA. The CDR3 loop is CSVAQGDYGYTF. The CDR3 DNA sequence: TGCAGCGTTGCACAGGGGGACTATGGCTACACCTTC.

This clone appeared a single time. The chain employs TRBV9 and TRBJ1-2; D might be TRBD1 (5 bases). The germline V and J ends were trimmed by 0 bases and 5 bases, with 14 bases remaining between them. The CDR3 runs 15 residues. Germline V CDR1 and CDR2: SGDLS, YYNGEE. The CDR3 loop reads CASSVGGSELYGYTF. Here the CDR3 DNA reads TGTGCCAGCAGCGTAGGGGGCAGCGAACTTTATGGCTACACCTTC.

The chain recombines TRBV10-2 with TRBJ2-1; 8 bases match TRBD2. Germline CDR1 reads WSHSY; CDR2 reads SAAADI. The CDR3 totals 15 residues. V lost 3 bases to trimming and J lost 4 bases; unmatched junction nucleotides: 5. CDR3 loop: CASSDYAGGYNEQFF. Here the CDR3 DNA reads TGCGCCAGCAGTGATTATGCGGGGGGATACAATGAGCAGTTCTTC.

The chain joins TRBV5-6 to TRBJ1-4; TRBD1 matches at 11 bases. The CDR3 runs 15 residues. Germline assignment: CDR1 SGHDT and CDR2 YYEEEE. V was pared by 4 bases and J by 7 bases, with 6 bases of the junction left unmatched. The CDR3 sequence is CASSPRTGGGEKLFF. Written as DNA, the CDR3 is TGTGCCAGCAGCCCCCGGACAGGGGGCGGTGAAAAACTGTTTTTT.

This clone appeared a single time. The V and J genes are TRBV10-3 and TRBJ2-7; D might be TRBD1 (6 bases). Trimming cost V 5 bases and J 2 bases, with 10 bases left between them. The CDR3 has 13 residues. Looked up from germline, CDR1 is ENHRY and CDR2 is SYGVKD. The CDR3: CAISKQGTYEQYF. The CDR3 region has the DNA TGTGCCATCAGTAAACAGGGAACCTACGAGCAGTACTTC.

The V and J genes are TRBV19 and TRBJ2-1; 8 bases are shared with TRBD2. Unmatched junction bases numbered 7, after V lost 6 bases and J lost 9 bases. This CDR3 has 13 amino acids. Germline V gene lookup returns CDR1 LNHDA and CDR2 SQIVND (reference sequence). CDR3: CASSRGLDGEQFF. The CDR3 coding sequence is TGTGCCAGTAGCCGGGGACTAGATGGTGAGCAGTTCTTC.

The chain uses TRBV5-4 and TRBJ2-7, with 11 bases aligning to TRBD2. CDR1 is SGHNT and CDR2 is YYREEE in the germline V gene (reference sequence). The ends lost 4 bases at V and 2 bases at J; junction bases unmatched: 5. The CDR3 runs to 15 residues. The CDR3 DNA sequence: TGTGCCAGCAGCGCACTAGCGGGAGACCCCTACGAGCAGTACTTC. This gives the protein CASSALAGDPYEQYF.

The sample holds one count of this clone. Other DNA variants within this sample encode the same CDR3. The rearrangement joins TRBV29-1 to TRBJ2-1; D call uncertain. Germline CDR1 SQVTM, CDR2 ANQGSEA. The CDR3 is 13 amino acids. V dropped 1 base and J dropped 3 bases, with 7 bases sitting between them. The CDR3 spells CSVEGGRYNEQFF. The CDR3 nucleotides read TGCAGCGTTGAAGGGGGTCGCTACAATGAGCAGTTCTTC.

This rearrangement joins TRBV29-1 to TRBJ1-1; unclear D gene. V was shortened by 4 bases and J by 0 bases, with 18 bases between the two germline ends. The CDR3 spans 16 residues. Germline V gives CDR1 SQVTM, CDR2 ANQGSEA. The CDR3 bases are TGCAGCGTTGGGAGGATAGGGAGAAGCATGAACACTGAAGCTTTCTTT. It yields the protein CSVGRIGRSMNTEAFF.

The chain employs TRBV6-5 and TRBJ2-7, with D perhaps TRBD2 (5 bases). Germline V lookup: CDR1 MNHEY, CDR2 SVGAGI. Trimming removed 2 bases from V and 4 bases from J, with 9 bases in between. This CDR3 has 13 residues. The DNA for the CDR3 is TGTGCCAGCAGTTACCCAGGACTTTACGAGCAGTACTTC. Translation: CASSYPGLYEQYF.

V is TRBV7-2 and J is TRBJ2-2, with D tentatively TRBD1 or TRBD2 (5 bases each). V shed 5 bases and J shed 4 bases, with 20 bases lying between them. Germline V gene data show CDR1 as SGHTA and CDR2 as FQGNSA. The CDR3 consists of 17 residues. The DNA for the CDR3 is TGTGCCAGCAGCCCTCTCGGGACGGCGACCTTCACCGGGGAGCTGTTTTTT. As protein: CASSPLGTATFTGELFF.

The rearrangement links TRBV27 to TRBJ1-1; D perhaps matches TRBD1 (6 bases). The CDR3 length is 14 residues. Germline loops: CDR1 MNHEY, CDR2 SMNVEV (reference sequence). V was pared by 7 bases and J by 5 bases, with 17 bases between. Written as DNA, the CDR3 is TGTGCCAGCAAACTAACTCAGGGGAGGACTGAAGCTTTCTTT. This sequence encodes CASKLTQGRTEAFF.

The chain employs TRBV10-3 and TRBJ2-7, with 7 bases that match TRBD2. Germline V gives CDR1 ENHRY, CDR2 SYGVKD. Trimming removed 3 bases from V and 2 bases from J; junction bases left unmatched: 13. This CDR3 has 17 residues. The CDR3 DNA is TGTGCCATCAGTGAACCGAAATGGGTGGGGGGGACCTACGAGCAGTACTTC. It codes for CAISEPKWVGGTYEQYF.

The chain carries TRBV25-1 and TRBJ1-5, with TRBD1 matching 11 bases. The CDR3 is made up of 16 amino acids. Unmatched junction bases numbered 9, after V lost 4 bases and J lost 7 bases. CDR1 and CDR2 (germline): MGHDK, SYGVNS. The CDR3: CASSGGTGGMGQPQHF. In DNA, the CDR3 is TGTGCCAGCAGTGGGGGGACAGGGGGTATGGGACAGCCCCAGCATTTT.

The chain combines TRBV19 with TRBJ2-3; D call uncertain. CDR1 and CDR2 from the germline V gene are LNHDA and SQIVND (reference sequence). V shed 0 bases and J shed 4 bases, with 11 bases lying between them. CDR3 length: 15 amino acids. The CDR3 spells CASSIDLKDPDTQYF. The CDR3, as DNA: TGTGCCAGTAGTATAGATCTAAAGGACCCAGATACGCAGTATTTT.

V usage is TRBV19 and J usage is TRBJ2-4; no clear D. Trimming cost V 4 bases and J 8 bases, with 6 bases left between them. Looked up from germline, CDR1 is LNHDA and CDR2 is SQIVND (reference sequence). The CDR3 covers 11 residues. CDR3 residues: CASSSFHIQYF. The CDR3 bases are TGTGCCAGTAGTAGCTTCCACATTCAGTACTTC.

The chain couples TRBV29-1 to TRBJ2-3, with a tentative D call TRBD1 (6 bases). The CDR3 covers 14 residues. The germline CDR1 and CDR2 sequences are SQVTM and ANQGSEA. The CDR3, as DNA: TGCACCGGAACCACGGCCGGGACACTAAATACGCAGTATTTT. This translates into CTGTTAGTLNTQYF.

The genes are TRBV4-1 and TRBJ1-3, with D maybe TRBD1 (5 bases). Trimming left V 1 base short and J 9 bases short, with 19 bases between. The CDR3 is 16 amino acids. The V gene's germline CDR1 is MGHRA and CDR2 YSYEKL. The CDR3 region has the DNA TGCGCCAGCAGCCAAGCCTCCGGGCCTTTGGGGGTCACCATATATTTT. Protein sequence: CASSQASGPLGVTIYF.

The rearrangement joins TRBV30 to TRBJ2-7; D remains ambiguous. The CDR3 is 12 residues long. Germline CDR1 reads GTSNPN; CDR2 reads SVGIG (reference sequence). V gave up 1 base and J gave up 1 base, with 5 bases separating them. CDR3 nucleotide sequence: TGTGCCTGGAGTGAACCGTCCTACGAGCAGTACTTC. Translated, it gives CAWSEPSYEQYF.

V usage is TRBV7-6 and J usage is TRBJ1-2, with 9 bases that match TRBD1. From germline, CDR1 is SGHVS and CDR2 FNYEAQ. V was clipped by 5 bases and J by 8 bases; unmatched bases: 12. CDR3 length: 15 amino acids. Here the CDR3 DNA reads TGTGCCAGCAGCCCAGTAACAGGGGGCGATGGAGGCTACACCTTC. Amino acid sequence: CASSPVTGGDGGYTF.

The rearrangement links TRBV18 to TRBJ2-7; D possibly corresponds to TRBD1 (6 bases). V lost 2 bases to trimming and J lost 4 bases, with 15 bases between them. This CDR3 region has 15 residues. Germline CDR1 and CDR2: KGHSH and LQKENI. CDR3 nucleotides: TGTGCCAGCTCACCAAATGGACAGCAACCTTACGAGCAGTACTTC. Amino acid sequence: CASSPNGQQPYEQYF.

The V call is TRBV27, the J call TRBJ2-4; tentatively, D is TRBD1 (7 bases). The CDR3 length is 15 residues. CDR1 MNHEY and CDR2 SMNVEV come from the germline V gene (reference sequence). V gave up 2 bases and J gave up 3 bases, with 11 bases separating them. The CDR3 loop is CASSLAGQSKNIQYF. In DNA, the CDR3 is TGTGCCAGCAGTTTAGCGGGACAGAGCAAAAACATTCAGTACTTC.

The genes are TRBV2 and TRBJ2-3, with D maybe TRBD2 (5 bases). The V end lost 7 bases, the J end lost 0 bases, and 8 bases lay between the germline ends. Looked up from germline, CDR1 is SNHLY and CDR2 is FYNNEI. The CDR3 spans 13 residues. As DNA, the CDR3 is TGTGCCAGCACCGGCGGGAGCACAGATACGCAGTATTTT. It encodes CASTGGSTDTQYF.

The chain is built from TRBV30 and TRBJ2-1; 7 bases map to TRBD2. V shed 3 bases and J 0 bases; nucleotides not matched to a gene: 8. The germline V gene has CDR1 GTSNPN and CDR2 SVGIG (reference sequence). The CDR3 has 16 residues. This CDR3 is CAWSPGSGLSYNEQFF. CDR3 coding DNA: TGTGCCTGGAGCCCGGGTAGCGGGCTCTCCTACAATGAGCAGTTCTTC.

The gene calls are TRBV28 and TRBJ2-7, with D uncertain. Germline V gene sequence: CDR1 MDHEN, CDR2 SYDVKM. V was cut by 5 bases and J by 8 bases, with 10 bases left in between. The CDR3 spans 11 residues. CDR3 nucleotides: TGTGCCAGCAGTCCCAACGTTAAGCAGTACTTC. Encoded protein: CASSPNVKQYF. The full variable domain, its missing parts supplied by reference TRBV28 and TRBJ2-7, is DVKVTQSSRYLVKRTGEKVFLECVQDMDHENMFWYRQDPGLGLRLIYFSYDVKMKEKGDIPEGYSVSREKKERFSLILESASTNQTSMYLCASSPNVKQYFGPGTRLTVT.

The chain uses TRBV27 and TRBJ2-6, with no clear D. Per germline, CDR1 MNHEY and CDR2 SMNVEV (reference sequence). V was shortened by 3 bases and J by 1 base, with 10 bases between the two germline ends. The CDR3 runs 16 residues. The CDR3 sequence is CASSFIGYSGANVLTF. CDR3 nucleotide sequence: TGTGCCAGCAGTTTCATAGGCTATTCTGGGGCCAACGTCCTGACTTTC.